These 25 T cell receptor beta chains were all obtained from the same sample, sequenced in a study of CD8 T cells in Susac syndrome (dated by TCRdb to 2018 to 2020). Library construction relied on the immunoSEQ multiplex PCR assay. RNA was extracted with the RNeasy kit and about 0.5 to 1 ug was reverse transcribed using random hexamers. The public reads were reprocessed in TCRdb via fastp at Q25 and MiXCR, keeping in-frame beta chains. Each CDR3 protein gets just one entry, which takes the most common genes and DNA from the rows behind it. The sample profile shows around 200,000 distinct CDR3 sequences; roughly 94% of them were found once. The ten most abundant clones make up around 0.093% of the sample. Sample: CD4+ T cells from PBMCs. The receptors stem from a human donor in good health.

This chain uses TRBV6-2 or TRBV6-3 with TRBJ2-6; a weak D match, TRBD1 (5 bases). The CDR3 covers 13 residues. Germline V lookup: CDR1 MNHEY, CDR2 SVGEGT. Trimming took 9 bases from V and 2 from J, leaving 8 bases between them. The CDR3 region has the DNA TGTGCCAGTATCAGGGCTGGGGCCAACGTCCTGACTTTC. It specifies CASIRAGANVLTF.

This chain links TRBV25-1 with TRBJ2-5; D is unresolved. Germline V gives CDR1 MGHDK, CDR2 SYGVNS. CDR3 size: 14 residues. The V gene lost 6 bases and the J gene lost 4 bases, with 15 bases spanning the gap. The DNA of the CDR3 is TGTGCCAGCAGGCGGATCGGATTTGGAGAGACCCAGTACTTC. Translated, it gives CASRRIGFGETQYF.

This chain connects TRBV5-1 to TRBJ1-6; D is uncertain. With 0 bases removed from V and 5 bases from J, the gap between germline ends came to 12 bases. Germline CDR1 is SGHRS and CDR2 is YFSETQ. This CDR3 is built from 16 residues. The CDR3 is CASSLAGIPNNSPLHF. CDR3 in DNA: TGCGCCAGCAGCTTGGCGGGGATTCCAAATAATTCACCCCTCCACTTT. Variable domain in full (rest from reference TRBV5-1 and TRBJ1-6): KAGVTQTPRYLIKTRGQQVTLSCSPISGHRSVSWYQQTPGQGLQFLFEYFSETQRNKGNFPGRFSGRQFSNSRSEMNVSTLELGDSALYLCASSLAGIPNNSPLHFGNGTRLTVT.

The J gene is TRBJ1-5, the V gene TRBV15; no clear D. Germline V gives CDR1 LNHNV, CDR2 YYDKDF (reference sequence). V dropped 8 bases and J dropped 5 bases, with 16 bases sitting between them. The CDR3 loop spans 14 amino acids. The CDR3 DNA reads TGTGCCACCGAACAGAGGGTGGGGTATCAGCCCCAGCATTTT. Its protein is CATEQRVGYQPQHF.

This clonotype was counted a single time. The rearrangement links TRBV20-1 to TRBJ2-4, with a possible D match to TRBD2 (5 bases). The V end was cut by 6 bases, the J end by 0 bases, with 12 bases between. Germline V gene sequence: CDR1 DFQATT, CDR2 SNEGSKA (reference sequence). CDR3 length: 14 residues. The CDR3 DNA reads as TGCAGTGCCCGAGGGTGGGGAGCCAAAAACATTCAGTACTTC. The encoded protein is CSARGWGAKNIQYF.

The V and J genes are TRBV6-5 and TRBJ1-5; 7 bases map to TRBD1. This CDR3 is built from 13 residues. The germline CDR1 and CDR2 sequences are MNHEY and SVGAGI. The ends lost 6 bases at V and 7 bases at J; junction bases unmatched: 6. In DNA form, the CDR3 reads TGTGCCAGCAGAGGACAGGCGACCCAGCCCCAGCATTTT. Translation: CASRGQATQPQHF.

The chain is built from TRBV29-1 and TRBJ1-2; D remains unclear. The CDR3 runs to 12 residues. Germline V gene sequence: CDR1 SQVTM, CDR2 ANQGSEA. V was pared by 7 bases and J by 8 bases, with 17 bases between. The CDR3 sequence: CSAVTSVGGYTF. The CDR3 DNA reads as TGCAGCGCCGTTACCTCAGTGGGCGGCTACACCTTC.

The V and J genes are TRBV12-3 or TRBV12-4 and TRBJ2-6; 9 bases are a match to TRBD1. Trimming cost V 4 bases and J 0 bases; bases outside gene matches: 4. The CDR3 is 17 amino acids. CDR3 in DNA: TGTGCCAGCAGTTGGACAGGGGATTACTCTGGGGCCAACGTCCTGACTTTC. Its protein is CASSWTGDYSGANVLTF.

The chain links TRBV29-1 to TRBJ1-1, with D unresolved. The V end lost 5 bases, the J end lost 0 bases, and 10 bases lay between the germline ends. The length of the CDR3 is 13 residues. The germline V gene has CDR1 SQVTM and CDR2 ANQGSEA. The CDR3 is CSVRGNLNTEAFF. The CDR3 coding sequence is TGCAGCGTTCGTGGGAATTTGAACACTGAAGCTTTCTTT.

A few counts support this clonotype. V usage is TRBV5-4 and J usage is TRBJ2-4; maybe TRBD2 (7 bases). CDR1 and CDR2 (germline): SGHNT, YYREEE (reference sequence). Between the trimmed V and J ends, which lost 2 bases and 8 bases, there was a span of 11 bases. The length of the CDR3 is 13 residues. The CDR3 DNA sequence: TGTGCCAGCAGCTTCCAGGGGAGGGACATTCAGTACTTC. Residues: CASSFQGRDIQYF.

This clonotype was picked up one time. The genes are TRBV29-1 and TRBJ1-2, with D possibly matching TRBD1 (6 bases). Germline loops: CDR1 SQVTM, CDR2 ANQGSEA. The CDR3 runs 12 residues. Trimming shortened V by 7 bases and J by 2 bases, and 11 bases separated the two germline ends. In DNA, the CDR3 is TGCAGCGGGGGAGGACAGAACTATGGCTACACCTTC. Its protein is CSGGGQNYGYTF.

The V call is TRBV9, the J call TRBJ1-2; possibly TRBD1 for D (5 bases). Trimming removed 0 bases from V and 1 base from J, with 10 bases in between. The CDR3 consists of 15 residues. Germline V gene sequence: CDR1 SGDLS, CDR2 YYNGEE. CDR3 in amino acids: CASSVAGGYNYGYTF. CDR3 nucleotides: TGTGCCAGCAGCGTAGCGGGGGGGTATAACTATGGCTACACCTTC. The variable domain in full, with the rest retrieved from reference TRBV9 and TRBJ1-2, is DSGVTQTPKHLITATGQRVTLRCSPRSGDLSVYWYQQSLDQGLQFLIQYYNGEERAKGNILERFSAQQFPDLHSELNLSSLELGDSALYFCASSVAGGYNYGYTFGSGTRLTVV.

This clonotype was detected only a few times. The gene calls are TRBV11-2 and TRBJ1-2; D unclear. CDR1 and CDR2 (germline): SGHAT, FQNNGV. The CDR3 is 13 amino acids. V lost 5 bases, J lost 2 bases, and 9 bases lay in between. CDR3 DNA sequence: TGTGCCAGCAGCCCCGATAAAAACTATGGCTACACCTTC. This codes for CASSPDKNYGYTF.

This clonotype was observed a few times. J is TRBJ2-6 and V is TRBV29-1; either TRBD1 or TRBD2 may supply D (5 bases each). The CDR3 consists of 14 residues. Trimming stripped 1 base from V and 1 base from J, with 5 bases between. Looked up from germline, CDR1 is SQVTM and CDR2 is ANQGSEA. The CDR3, as DNA: TGCAGCGTTGAAGGGGGGTCTGGGGCCAACGTCCTGACTTTC. Its protein product is CSVEGGSGANVLTF.

The chain links TRBV6-2 or TRBV6-3 to TRBJ2-1, with 9 nucleotides matching TRBD2. The germline CDR1 and CDR2 sequences are MNHEY and SVGEGT. The J segment lost 4 bases and the V segment lost 7 bases, leaving 8 bases of the junction unmatched. The CDR3 is 15 amino acids. The CDR3 nucleotides are TGTGCCAGCACCAAACTAGCGGGCTCTTACAATGAGCAGTTCTTC. This gives the protein CASTKLAGSYNEQFF.

The J gene is TRBJ2-2, the V gene TRBV11-2, with TRBD2 matching 10 bases. The CDR3 runs to 14 residues. Germline V gene lookup returns CDR1 SGHAT and CDR2 FQNNGV. V shed 5 bases, J shed 10 bases, and the junction held 7 bases outside the gene matches. The CDR3 spells CASSRPLAGTELFF. CDR3 nucleotides: TGTGCCAGCAGCCGCCCACTAGCGGGAACGGAGCTGTTTTTT.

The rearrangement links TRBV24-1 to TRBJ2-1, with 9 bases lining up with TRBD1. The CDR3 is 14 residues long. V lost 6 bases to trimming and J lost 8 bases; unmatched junction nucleotides: 7. The germline CDR1 and CDR2 sequences are KGHDR and SFDVKD. The CDR3 sequence: CATSRGTGLHEQFF. As DNA, the CDR3 is TGTGCCACCAGTAGAGGGACAGGGCTCCATGAGCAGTTCTTC.

The V gene is TRBV20-1, the J gene TRBJ2-7, with 9 nucleotides matching TRBD1. There are 12 residues in the CDR3. From germline, CDR1 is DFQATT and CDR2 SNEGSKA (reference sequence). The V and J ends lost 4 bases and 4 bases, in that order; junction bases with no gene match: 2. Written as DNA, the CDR3 is TGCAGTGCTACGGGGACAGGGTACGAGCAGTACGTC. Protein: CSATGTGYEQYV.

The rearrangement links TRBV29-1 to TRBJ1-4; the D is unclear. CDR1 is SQVTM, CDR2 ANQGSEA, per germline. This CDR3 region has 12 residues. The ends were cut back, 6 bases at V and 8 bases at J, with 13 bases in the middle. DNA for the CDR3: TGCAGCGTGGGCCCATCGGGAGAAAAACTGTTTTTT. Its translation is CSVGPSGEKLFF.

The chain joins TRBV20-1 to TRBJ1-5; D is possibly TRBD1 (6 bases). V lost 3 bases to trimming and J lost 4 bases, with 22 bases between them. From germline, CDR1 is DFQATT and CDR2 SNEGSKA (reference sequence). The CDR3 runs 17 residues. CDR3 nucleotide sequence: TGCAGTGCTAGGGCCGTTTCGGGGGCAGGGGTGAATCAGCCCCAGCATTTT. Translating it yields CSARAVSGAGVNQPQHF.

This chain connects TRBV4-3 to TRBJ1-6; the D is unclear. Trimming removed 3 bases at V and 5 bases at J, with 11 bases between. This CDR3 is 15 amino acids long. Germline CDR1 reads LGHNA; CDR2 reads YSLEER. The CDR3 spells CASSQTTRNNSPLHF. The CDR3 nucleotides read TGCGCCAGCAGCCAGACGACGAGGAATAATTCACCCCTCCACTTT.

V gene TRBV7-2 combines with J gene TRBJ2-1, with 8 bases that match TRBD2. Germline-derived CDR1 and CDR2 are SGHTA and FQGNSA. The CDR3 contains 15 residues. Trimming removed 6 bases from V and 7 bases from J; junction bases left unmatched: 11. The CDR3 protein is CASRFRVAGRNEQFF. The CDR3 nucleotides read TGTGCCAGCAGATTCCGGGTAGCGGGGAGGAATGAGCAGTTCTTC.

The chain is built from TRBV28 and TRBJ1-1; the D gene is possibly TRBD1 (5 bases). The CDR3 totals 14 residues. CDR1 and CDR2 (germline): MDHEN, SYDVKM. Trimming shortened V by 4 bases and J by 5 bases, and 14 bases separated the two germline ends. As DNA, the CDR3 is TGTGCCAGCAGTTCGTCAGGGATTTGGACTGAAGCTTTCTTT. Translation: CASSSSGIWTEAFF.

This rearrangement joins TRBV25-1 to TRBJ1-4; 10 bases fit TRBD1. J gave up 7 bases and V 3 bases, and 5 bases lay outside the gene matches. Germline CDR1 and CDR2: MGHDK and SYGVNS. The CDR3 is made up of 15 amino acids. CDR3 loop: CASSDDRGRSEKLFF. The CDR3, as DNA: TGTGCCAGCAGTGACGACAGGGGGCGAAGTGAAAAACTGTTTTTT.

V gene TRBV29-1 combines with J gene TRBJ1-5; a possible D gene is TRBD1 (5 bases). The CDR3 totals 13 residues. In germline, CDR1 is SQVTM, CDR2 ANQGSEA. Trimming took 7 bases from V and 2 from J, leaving 12 bases between them. As DNA, the CDR3 is TGCAGCGCCCAGGGTTCCGGCAATCAGCCCCAGCATTTT. It specifies CSAQGSGNQPQHF. The full variable domain, completed using reference TRBV29-1 and TRBJ1-5, is SAVISQKPSRDICQRGTSLTIQCQVDSQVTMMFWYRQQPGQSLTLIATANQGSEATYESGFVIDKFPISRPNLTFSTLTVSNMSPEDSSIYLCSAQGSGNQPQHFGDGTRLSIL.